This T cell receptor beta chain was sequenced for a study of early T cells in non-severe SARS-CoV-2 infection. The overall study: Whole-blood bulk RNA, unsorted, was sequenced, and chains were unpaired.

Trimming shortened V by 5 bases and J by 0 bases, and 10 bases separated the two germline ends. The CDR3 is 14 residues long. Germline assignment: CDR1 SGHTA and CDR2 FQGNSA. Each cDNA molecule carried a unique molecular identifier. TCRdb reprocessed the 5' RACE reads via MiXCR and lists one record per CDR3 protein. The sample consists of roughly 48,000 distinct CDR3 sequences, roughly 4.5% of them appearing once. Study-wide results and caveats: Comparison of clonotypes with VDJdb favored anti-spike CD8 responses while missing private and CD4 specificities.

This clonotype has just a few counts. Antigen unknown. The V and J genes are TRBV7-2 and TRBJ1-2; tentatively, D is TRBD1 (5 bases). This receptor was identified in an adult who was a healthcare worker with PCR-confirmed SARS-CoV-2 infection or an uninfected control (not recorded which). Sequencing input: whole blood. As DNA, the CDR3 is TGTGCCAGCAGCAATCAGGGAACTAACTATGGCTACACCTTC. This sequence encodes CASSNQGTNYGYTF.